These T cell receptor beta chains were read from a single sample in a study of T-cell memory formation after mild COVID-19. A single record per CDR3 protein comes from TCRdb applying MiXCR to the 5' RACE reads. The sample yields hundreds of thousands of distinct CDR3 sequences, 28% seen once. Material for sequencing was PBMCs or a T cell subset sorted from them (not recorded which). Receptors originate from an adult woman who had mild COVID-19 (a few samples of this study predate the infection). Cell type and time point are not known. Both conserved end residues are part of each CDR3. The order of the fields is D gene, V gene, J gene, clone size, CDR3 protein, CDR3 DNA. The D gene is left open where the match is weak. Expanded clones are given a class, and other clones once, few, many or no size at all.

D gene: .; V gene: TRBV29-1; J gene: TRBJ2-7; clone size: .; CDR3 protein: CSVESEQYF; CDR3 DNA: TGCAGCGTTGAAAGCGAGCAGTACTTC
D gene: .; V gene: TRBV7-3; J gene: TRBJ2-3; clone size: few; CDR3 protein: CASSSRQSDTQYF; CDR3 DNA: TGTGCCAGCAGCAGCAGACAGTCAGATACGCAGTATTTT
D gene: .; V gene: TRBV29-1; J gene: TRBJ2-7; clone size: few; CDR3 protein: CSVEDLRGATEQYF; CDR3 DNA: TGCAGCGTTGAAGATCTTCGGGGGGCCACTGAGCAGTACTTC
D gene: .; V gene: TRBV24-1; J gene: TRBJ2-7; clone size: few; CDR3 protein: CATSLTGSYEQYF; CDR3 DNA: TGTGCCACCAGTCTTACAGGGTCCTACGAGCAGTACTTC
D gene: TRBD2; V gene: TRBV6-6; J gene: TRBJ2-7; clone size: few; CDR3 protein: CASTWGGSYEQYF; CDR3 DNA: TGTGCCAGCACCTGGGGGGGGTCCTACGAGCAGTACTTC
D gene: .; V gene: TRBV13; J gene: TRBJ2-5; clone size: few; CDR3 protein: CASSLGLPPAETQYF; CDR3 DNA: TGTGCCAGCAGCTTAGGCCTACCCCCCGCGGAGACCCAGTACTTC
D gene: .; V gene: TRBV5-6; J gene: TRBJ1-2; clone size: many; CDR3 protein: CASSHPRGGPFGYTF; CDR3 DNA: TGTGCCAGCAGCCACCCCCGAGGGGGGCCCTTTGGCTACACCTTC
D gene: TRBD1; V gene: TRBV18; J gene: TRBJ2-1; clone size: .; CDR3 protein: CASSPGQVGNEQFF; CDR3 DNA: TGTGCCAGCTCACCGGGACAGGTTGGCAATGAGCAGTTCTTC
D gene: .; V gene: TRBV6-6; J gene: TRBJ2-1; clone size: few; CDR3 protein: CASIANELETNSNEQFF; CDR3 DNA: TGTGCCAGCATAGCCAACGAATTGGAAACAAATAGTAATGAGCAGTTCTTC
D gene: .; V gene: TRBV5-1; J gene: TRBJ2-7; clone size: few; CDR3 protein: CASSLAVGSSYEQYF; CDR3 DNA: TGCGCCAGCAGCTTGGCCGTAGGGAGCTCCTACGAGCAGTACTTC
D gene: .; V gene: TRBV12-3/TRBV12-4; J gene: TRBJ1-1; clone size: .; CDR3 protein: CASSFGGSPNTEAFF; CDR3 DNA: TGTGCCAGCAGTTTCGGAGGGAGTCCGAACACTGAAGCTTTCTTT
D gene: TRBD1; V gene: TRBV7-2; J gene: TRBJ2-1; clone size: .; CDR3 protein: CASSARTGTNEQFF; CDR3 DNA: TGTGCCAGCAGCGCCCGGACAGGGACTAATGAGCAGTTCTTC
D gene: .; V gene: TRBV7-9; J gene: TRBJ2-1; clone size: .; CDR3 protein: CASSLGAPDNWGDNEQFF; CDR3 DNA: TGTGCCAGCAGCTTAGGGGCCCCCGACAATTGGGGGGACAATGAGCAGTTCTTC
D gene: .; V gene: TRBV6-1; J gene: TRBJ2-7; clone size: few; CDR3 protein: CASSEAGNYYEQYF; CDR3 DNA: TGTGCCAGCAGTGAAGCAGGCAACTACTACGAGCAGTACTTC
D gene: TRBD1; V gene: TRBV7-9; J gene: TRBJ1-2; clone size: .; CDR3 protein: CASDRGYGYTF; CDR3 DNA: TGTGCCAGCGACAGGGGCTATGGCTACACCTTC
D gene: TRBD1; V gene: TRBV20-1; J gene: TRBJ2-1; clone size: few; CDR3 protein: CSAAQPGQGRNEQFF; CDR3 DNA: TGCAGTGCTGCCCAACCGGGACAGGGGAGGAATGAGCAGTTCTTC
D gene: .; V gene: TRBV2; J gene: TRBJ2-7; clone size: few; CDR3 protein: CASRTASYEQYF; CDR3 DNA: TGTGCCAGCCGTACAGCTTCCTACGAGCAGTACTTC
D gene: TRBD1; V gene: TRBV5-1; J gene: TRBJ2-5; clone size: .; CDR3 protein: CASSFQGDQETQYF; CDR3 DNA: TGCGCCAGCAGCTTCCAGGGGGACCAAGAGACCCAGTACTTC
D gene: TRBD1; V gene: TRBV11-3; J gene: TRBJ2-2; clone size: few; CDR3 protein: CASSLPGQENTGELFF; CDR3 DNA: TGTGCCAGCAGCTTGCCGGGACAGGAGAACACCGGGGAGCTGTTTTTT
D gene: .; V gene: TRBV6-5; J gene: TRBJ2-5; clone size: few; CDR3 protein: CASSPLGISPRTQYF; CDR3 DNA: TGTGCCAGCAGTCCCCTGGGGATTTCGCCGAGGACCCAGTACTTC
D gene: .; V gene: TRBV24-1; J gene: TRBJ2-2; clone size: .; CDR3 protein: CATSDEGRLNTGELFF; CDR3 DNA: TGTGCCACCAGTGACGAAGGACGGTTGAACACCGGGGAGCTGTTTTTT
D gene: .; V gene: TRBV11-3; J gene: TRBJ2-1; clone size: once; CDR3 protein: CASSTRANPYNEQFF; CDR3 DNA: TGTGCCAGCAGCACCCGGGCCAACCCTTACAATGAGCAGTTCTTC
D gene: .; V gene: TRBV5-1; J gene: TRBJ2-4; clone size: few; CDR3 protein: CASSLEQPTAKNIQYF; CDR3 DNA: TGCGCCAGCAGCTTGGAACAGCCTACAGCCAAAAACATTCAGTACTTC
D gene: .; V gene: TRBV30; J gene: TRBJ2-7; clone size: few; CDR3 protein: CAWIGGAPSYEQYF; CDR3 DNA: TGTGCCTGGATAGGGGGGGCTCCCTCCTACGAGCAGTACTTC
D gene: .; V gene: TRBV6-6; J gene: TRBJ1-2; clone size: once; CDR3 protein: CASSYLGAVNYGYTF; CDR3 DNA: TGTGCCAGCAGTTACTTGGGGGCGGTTAACTATGGCTACACCTTC
D gene: TRBD1; V gene: TRBV5-1; J gene: TRBJ2-6; clone size: .; CDR3 protein: CASSWNRGPGANVLTF; CDR3 DNA: TGCGCCAGCAGCTGGAACAGGGGGCCCGGGGCCAACGTCCTGACTTTC
D gene: .; V gene: TRBV7-9; J gene: TRBJ2-7; clone size: many; CDR3 protein: CASSPGRGSYEQYF; CDR3 DNA: TGTGCCAGCTCCCCTGGACGGGGCTCCTACGAGCAGTACTTC
D gene: .; V gene: TRBV29-1; J gene: TRBJ2-1; clone size: .; CDR3 protein: CSVGDGLQLDNEQFF; CDR3 DNA: TGCAGCGTTGGGGATGGGCTCCAACTCGACAATGAGCAGTTCTTC
D gene: .; V gene: TRBV15; J gene: TRBJ2-2; clone size: .; CDR3 protein: CATSADMAGELFF; CDR3 DNA: TGTGCCACCAGCGCAGACATGGCCGGGGAGCTGTTTTTT
D gene: .; V gene: TRBV6-2/TRBV6-3; J gene: TRBJ1-2; clone size: few; CDR3 protein: CASSYAGDGYTF; CDR3 DNA: TGTGCCAGCAGTTACGCAGGGGATGGCTACACCTTC
D gene: .; V gene: TRBV5-1; J gene: TRBJ2-1; clone size: few; CDR3 protein: CASSPLGDSYNEQFF; CDR3 DNA: TGCGCCAGCAGCCCACTGGGCGACTCCTACAATGAGCAGTTCTTC